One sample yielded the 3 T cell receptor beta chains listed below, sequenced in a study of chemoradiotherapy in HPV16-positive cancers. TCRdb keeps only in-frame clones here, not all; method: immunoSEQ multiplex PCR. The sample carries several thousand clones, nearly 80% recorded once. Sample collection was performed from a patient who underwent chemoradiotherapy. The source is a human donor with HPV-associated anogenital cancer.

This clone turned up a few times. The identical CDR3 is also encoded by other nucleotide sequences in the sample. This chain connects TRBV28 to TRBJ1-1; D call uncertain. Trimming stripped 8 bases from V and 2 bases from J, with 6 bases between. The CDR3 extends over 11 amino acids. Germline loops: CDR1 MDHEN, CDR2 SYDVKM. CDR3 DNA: TGTGCCAGCGGGAGAAACACTGAAGCTTTCTTT. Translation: CASGRNTEAFF.

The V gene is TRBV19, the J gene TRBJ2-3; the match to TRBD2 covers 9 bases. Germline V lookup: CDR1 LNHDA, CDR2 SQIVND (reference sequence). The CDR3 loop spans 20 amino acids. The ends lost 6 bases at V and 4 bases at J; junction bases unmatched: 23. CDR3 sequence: CASSPLGGGGASIRADTQYF. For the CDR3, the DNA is TGTGCCAGTAGCCCCCTCGGGGGCGGGGGGGCCTCGATTCGAGCAGATACGCAGTATTTT.

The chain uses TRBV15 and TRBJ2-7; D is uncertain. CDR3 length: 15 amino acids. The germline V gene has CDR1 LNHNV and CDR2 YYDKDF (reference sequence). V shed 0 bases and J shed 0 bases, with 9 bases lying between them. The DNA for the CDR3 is TGTGCCACCAGCAGAGATAAACTGACCTCCTACGAGCAGTACTTC. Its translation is CATSRDKLTSYEQYF.